These T cell receptor beta chains were read from a single sample in a study of memory CD8 T cells in hepatitis C reinfection. Profiling relied on immunoSEQ multiplex PCR, and the TCRdb table lists in-frame clones only, not all of them. This table holds about 50,000 clones, roughly 89% found once. Sequencing was performed on naive CD8+ T cells sorted from blood. The source is a man younger than 30 with hepatitis C virus infection. Each CDR3 is given with its conserved first and last residue. A D gene is named only where the DNA matches it firmly. Where a row states a size, it is once, few, many or the class of an expanded clone; other rows omit it.

J,size,V,D,DNA,CDR3
TRBJ1-2,NA,TRBV21-1,NA,TGTGCCACCCCCGAAAAGGACAGACCGATCGCTAACTATGGCTACACCTTC,CATPEKDRPIANYGYTF
TRBJ1-3,NA,TRBV2,NA,TGTGCCAGCTCAGGTTCGGCTGGAAACACCATATATTTT,CASSGSAGNTIYF
TRBJ1-1,NA,TRBV5-4,TRBD1,TGTGCCTACCTAGGACAGGGATGGTCCGACACTGAAGCTTTCTTT,CAYLGQGWSDTEAFF
TRBJ2-1,NA,TRBV29-1,NA,TGCAGCGTTGAAGAAGGGAGTAGCGGAGTACGGGAGCAGTTCTTC,CSVEEGSSGVREQFF
TRBJ2-1,NA,TRBV9,TRBD2,TGTGCCAGCAGCGTCTGGGGGGGCGGGGGGACCGGGGAGCAGTTCTTC,CASSVWGGGGTGEQFF
TRBJ2-1,NA,TRBV13,TRBD2,TGTGCCAGCAGCGTAGGGACTAGCGGTAGCTCCTACAATGAGCAGTTCTTC,CASSVGTSGSSYNEQFF
TRBJ2-3,NA,TRBV10-1,TRBD2,TGCGCCAGCGCCCCGGGACCACTACCCGGGCTAGCGGGGGTGAGCACAGATACGCAGTATTTT,CASAPGPLPGLAGVSTDTQYF
TRBJ1-2,NA,TRBV7-9,TRBD1,TGTGCCAGCAGCTTGGGAGGGGACAGGATCTATGGCTACACCTTC,CASSLGGDRIYGYTF
TRBJ2-3,NA,TRBV5-4,TRBD2,TGTGCCAGCAGCCTGAGCGGGGGAGAGCAGTATTTT,CASSLSGGEQYF
TRBJ2-5,few,TRBV7-9,NA,TGTGCCAGCAGTGGGGGCTGGGAGACCCAGTACTTC,CASSGGWETQYF
TRBJ1-5,NA,TRBV4-1,NA,TGCGCCAGCAGCCAAATAGACAATAGCAATCAGCCCCAGCATTTT,CASSQIDNSNQPQHF
TRBJ2-7,NA,TRBV27,TRBD1,TGTGCCAGCAGTTTATCCGGGACAGCGTACGAGCAGTACTTC,CASSLSGTAYEQYF
TRBJ2-7,NA,TRBV27,TRBD1,TGTGCCAGCAGCAGTACCGACAGGGGGCAATACGAGCAGTACTTC,CASSSTDRGQYEQYF
TRBJ2-1,NA,TRBV5-1,TRBD2,TGCGCCAGCAGCGTGGGACTAGCGGGCTACAATGAGCAGTTCTTC,CASSVGLAGYNEQFF
TRBJ2-1,NA,TRBV6-5,TRBD2,TGTGCCAGCAGTTCCCCCAGGCGGGGGGGCTACAATGAGCAGTTCTTC,CASSSPRRGGYNEQFF
TRBJ2-5,NA,TRBV6-1,NA,TGTGCCAGCAGTTTCCCCGACAGCCAAGAGACCCAGTACTTC,CASSFPDSQETQYF
TRBJ2-1,NA,TRBV7-6,NA,TGTGCCAGCGGGACACCCTCCTACAATGAGCAGTTCTTC,CASGTPSYNEQFF
TRBJ2-1,NA,TRBV2,TRBD2,TGTGCCAGCGAGCAGCGGGGGAGCTCCTACAATGAGCAGTTCTTC,CASEQRGSSYNEQFF
TRBJ1-1,NA,TRBV6-5,NA,TGTGCCAGCAGTTTCAGGGGTGAGGACACTGAAGCTTTCTTT,CASSFRGEDTEAFF
TRBJ2-7,NA,TRBV6-1,NA,TGTGCCAGCAGCGGAGGGGTGACCTACGAGCAGTACTTC,CASSGGVTYEQYF
TRBJ2-3,NA,TRBV7-9,TRBD2,TGTGCCAGCAGCTTAGGGCCTAGCGGGAGTGCAGATACGCAGTATTTT,CASSLGPSGSADTQYF
TRBJ2-3,NA,TRBV7-2,NA,TGTGCCAGCAGCTTAGGCGGGGACAGCACAGATACGCAGTATTTT,CASSLGGDSTDTQYF
TRBJ1-5,NA,TRBV19,TRBD1,TGTGCCAGTAAGGGGGGACAGGGTGATCAGCCCCAGCATTTT,CASKGGQGDQPQHF
TRBJ1-2,NA,TRBV7-9,NA,TGTGCCAGCAGCTTAAAGGAGATTATAGGCTATGGCTACACCTTC,CASSLKEIIGYGYTF
TRBJ2-7,once,TRBV6-1,TRBD1,TGTGCCAGCAGTAAAGACGTCGACAGGGGGCCCTACGAGCAGTACTTC,CASSKDVDRGPYEQYF
TRBJ2-5,NA,TRBV9,NA,TGTGCCAGCAGCGTAGATTCAGGGGGACTAGAGACCCAGTACTTC,CASSVDSGGLETQYF
TRBJ2-6,NA,TRBV27,TRBD1,TGTGCCAGCAGTTCCTTTACCGCTCGACAGGGCTCTGGGGCCAACGTCCTGACTTTC,CASSSFTARQGSGANVLTF
TRBJ2-5,NA,TRBV7-6,TRBD2,TGTGCCAGCCGCCGATCTAGCGGGAGCGGCCAAGAGACCCAGTACTTC,CASRRSSGSGQETQYF
TRBJ2-3,NA,TRBV6-6,NA,TGTGCCAGCACCATCCAGGCTAAGCCTAGCACAGATACGCAGTATTTT,CASTIQAKPSTDTQYF
TRBJ1-1,NA,TRBV6-5,NA,TGTGCCAGCACTCCATCGCAGGGGATCACTGAAGCTTTCTTT,CASTPSQGITEAFF
TRBJ2-5,NA,TRBV6-6,TRBD1,TGTGCCAGCAGTTACTATAACAGGGGAGAGACCCAGTACTTC,CASSYYNRGETQYF
TRBJ2-2,NA,TRBV30,NA,TGTGCCTTTAGGGGGTCCGGGGAGCTGTTTTTT,CAFRGSGELFF
TRBJ2-6,NA,TRBV28,TRBD1,TGTGCCAGCAGTTTTGGTGACAGGGGGCGTGGGGCCAACGTCCTGACTTTC,CASSFGDRGRGANVLTF
TRBJ2-1,NA,TRBV7-2,NA,TGTGCCAGCAGCTTAGATGCCGGGAGTGTCTACAATGAGCAGTTCTTC,CASSLDAGSVYNEQFF